This passage covers 30 T cell receptor beta chains from one sample sequenced in a study of blood T cell repertoires in COVID-19 (dated by TCRdb to 2018 to 2020). Library generation was performed with the immunoSEQ multiplex PCR assay. TCRdb obtained this table from immuneACCESS and retained in-frame rearrangements with V and J assigned. These tables miss some clones; where compared with another copy, unresolved V genes account for less than half of the shortfall, and the remainder is unexplained. A total of just over 300,000 clones appear in this sample, nearly 90% of them only once. 1.8% of the sample comes from the top ten. The sample taken for sequencing was peripheral blood. The receptors shown here come from a young woman with COVID-19, enrolled during active disease.

The chain joins TRBV15 to TRBJ1-6, with TRBD1 as a possible D gene (5 bases). Germline V gene data show CDR1 as LNHNV and CDR2 as YYDKDF (reference sequence). V lost 0 bases to trimming and J lost 0 bases, with 15 bases between them. The CDR3 sequence is 19 residues long. CDR3 region: CATSRDFGATGSYNSPLHF. In DNA form, the CDR3 reads TGTGCCACCAGCAGAGATTTTGGGGCTACAGGCTCCTATAATTCACCCCTCCACTTT.

V is TRBV5-1 and J is TRBJ2-7; 11 bases are shared with TRBD2. There are 17 residues in the CDR3. V lost 3 bases to trimming and J lost 2 bases; unmatched junction nucleotides: 10. CDR1 is SGHRS, CDR2 YFSETQ, per germline. CDR3 coding DNA: TGCGCCAGCAGCTGGGGGACCCTAGCGGGGGGTGCCTACGAGCAGTACTTC. As protein: CASSWGTLAGGAYEQYF.

The chain has TRBV14 and TRBJ2-3; 12 bases fit TRBD2. CDR1 and CDR2 (germline): SGHDN, FVKESK. Losses at the gene ends were 6 bases for V and 2 bases for J; bases not matched to a gene: 6. CDR3 length: 16 amino acids. CDR3 protein: CASSSLAGGPTDTQYF. In DNA, the CDR3 is TGTGCCAGCAGTTCACTAGCGGGGGGCCCCACAGATACGCAGTATTTT.

J is TRBJ2-3 and V is TRBV2; 11 bases align to TRBD2. With 5 bases clipped from V and 3 bases from J, the junction kept 7 bases outside the gene matches. Germline V gene lookup returns CDR1 SNHLY and CDR2 FYNNEI. The CDR3 consists of 16 residues. Written as DNA, the CDR3 is TGTGCCAGCAGTCGAGCTAGCGGGGGGTTAACAGATACGCAGTATTTT. Protein: CASSRASGGLTDTQYF.

The chain couples TRBV7-8 to TRBJ2-3; 7 bases map to TRBD2. The germline V gene encodes CDR1 SGHVS and CDR2 FQNEAQ. Trimming cost V 6 bases and J 8 bases; bases outside gene matches: 11. This CDR3 is 14 amino acids long. In nucleotides, the CDR3 is TGTGCCAGCAGACCCCGGGACTATTTCTTTACGCAGTATTTT. Its translation is CASRPRDYFFTQYF.

The chain couples TRBV2 to TRBJ2-1; TRBD2 might be the D (6 bases). CDR1 and CDR2 from the germline V gene are SNHLY and FYNNEI. CDR3 size: 16 residues. V dropped 1 base and J dropped 5 bases, with 15 bases sitting between them. CDR3 DNA sequence: TGTGCCAGCAGTGAAGGGTGGGCGGGAACTGACAATGAGCAGTTCTTC. Protein sequence: CASSEGWAGTDNEQFF.

The V call is TRBV13, the J call TRBJ2-5; 7 nucleotides align to TRBD1. The CDR3 sequence is 14 residues long. The junction had 4 bases not matched to a gene; V was cut back by 4 bases and J by 2 bases. Germline CDR1 reads PRHDT; CDR2 reads FYEKMQ (reference sequence). CDR3 loop: CASSSRDRQETQYF. The CDR3 DNA reads TGTGCCAGCAGCTCCCGGGACAGACAAGAGACCCAGTACTTC.

The V and J genes are TRBV30 and TRBJ1-4, with D maybe TRBD1 (5 bases). Germline CDR1 and CDR2: GTSNPN and SVGIG (reference sequence). V was shortened by 2 bases and J by 0 bases, with 13 bases between the two germline ends. The CDR3 contains 16 residues. CDR3 in amino acids: CAWSPGHVATNEKLFF. The CDR3 DNA reads as TGTGCCTGGAGTCCAGGACACGTTGCAACTAATGAAAAACTGTTTTTT. Full variable domain (remainder filled in from reference TRBV30 and TRBJ1-4): SQTIHQWPATLVQPVGSPLSLECTVEGTSNPNLYWYRQAAGRGLQLLFYSVGIGQISSEVPQNLSASRPQDRQFILSSKKLLLSDSGFYLCAWSPGHVATNEKLFFGSGTQLSVL.

The rearrangement joins TRBV5-1 to TRBJ1-4; a weak D match, TRBD1 (5 bases). This CDR3 spans 15 amino acids. Per the germline V gene, CDR1 is SGHRS and CDR2 is YFSETQ. Between the trimmed V and J ends, which lost 0 bases and 4 bases, there was a span of 10 bases. CDR3 protein: CASSLGTGINEKLFF. The CDR3 nucleotides read TGCGCCAGCAGCTTGGGCACAGGTATTAATGAAAAACTGTTTTTT.

V gene TRBV11-1 combines with J gene TRBJ1-1, with TRBD1 as a possible D gene (6 bases). V lost 5 bases, J lost 5 bases, and 15 bases lay in between. CDR1 SGHAT and CDR2 FQDESV come from the germline V gene (reference sequence). The CDR3 has 14 amino acids. CDR3 sequence reads: CASSLRQVATEAFF. CDR3 DNA sequence: TGTGCCAGCAGCCTCAGACAGGTCGCGACTGAAGCTTTCTTT.

The chain couples TRBV10-2 to TRBJ1-3; 8 bases are a match to TRBD1. V shed 0 bases, J shed 0 bases, and the junction held 1 base outside the gene matches. Germline CDR1 is WSHSY and CDR2 is SAAADI. This CDR3 is 16 amino acids long. The CDR3 is CASSESGTGSGNTIYF. The CDR3 region has the DNA TGCGCCAGCAGTGAGTCCGGGACAGGCTCTGGAAACACCATATATTTT.

The chain has TRBV5-1 and TRBJ2-5, with TRBD2 as a possible D gene (6 bases). This CDR3 is built from 11 residues. Germline V lookup: CDR1 SGHRS, CDR2 YFSETQ. V gave up 4 bases and J gave up 5 bases, with 6 bases separating them. The CDR3 nucleotides are TGCGCCAGCAGCGGGGGGGAGACCCAGTACTTC. Encoded protein: CASSGGETQYF. The full variable domain, completed using reference TRBV5-1 and TRBJ2-5, is KAGVTQTPRYLIKTRGQQVTLSCSPISGHRSVSWYQQTPGQGLQFLFEYFSETQRNKGNFPGRFSGRQFSNSRSEMNVSTLELGDSALYLCASSGGETQYFGPGTRLLVL.

The chain recombines TRBV18 with TRBJ1-3; 8 bases agree with TRBD1. The J segment lost 0 bases and the V segment lost 8 bases, leaving 27 bases of the junction unmatched. The CDR3 length is 22 residues. CDR1 KGHSH and CDR2 LQKENI come from the germline V gene. The CDR3 DNA sequence: TGTGCCAGCCGAACATCCACCATCCGGGACAGGAGCAGCAGGGACTCTGGAAACACCATATATTTT. Protein: CASRTSTIRDRSSRDSGNTIYF.

This rearrangement joins TRBV5-4 to TRBJ2-7, with a possible D match to TRBD1 (6 bases). Germline V gives CDR1 SGHNT, CDR2 YYREEE (reference sequence). CDR3 size: 16 residues. Trimming stripped 0 bases from V and 0 bases from J, with 13 bases between. The chain's CDR3 is CASSLGPGQISYEQYV. CDR3 coding DNA: TGTGCCAGCAGCTTGGGGCCGGGACAAATCTCCTACGAGCAGTACGTC.

The J gene is TRBJ2-7, the V gene TRBV13; 7 bases fit TRBD1. Looked up from germline, CDR1 is PRHDT and CDR2 is FYEKMQ (reference sequence). V shed 0 bases and J 3 bases; nucleotides not matched to a gene: 5. CDR3 length: 15 residues. CDR3 amino acids: CASSLGGTVDYEQYF. The CDR3 DNA follows: TGTGCCAGCAGCTTAGGCGGGACAGTTGACTACGAGCAGTACTTC.

The chain carries TRBV5-8 and TRBJ1-2, with 7 nucleotides matching TRBD1. The CDR3 spans 17 residues. The trim removed 0 bases at V and 4 bases at J, leaving 12 bases unmatched. The germline CDR1 and CDR2 sequences are SGHTS and YDEGEE. As DNA, the CDR3 is TGTGCCAGCAGCTTGGGGGGGACAGAGCGGATGAGCTATGGCTACACCTTC. Translation gives CASSLGGTERMSYGYTF.

The gene calls are TRBV11-1 and TRBJ1-6; 7 nucleotides match TRBD1. The CDR3 contains 15 residues. Germline V gene data show CDR1 as SGHAT and CDR2 as FQDESV (reference sequence). After removal of 5 bases from V and 5 bases from J, the junction contained 6 bases not matched to a gene. The CDR3 DNA reads as TGTGCCAGCAGCCGACCACAGGGGAATAATTCACCCCTCCACTTT. Translation: CASSRPQGNNSPLHF.

This chain links TRBV6-5 with TRBJ1-2, with a tentative D call TRBD1 (5 bases). Germline V gene sequence: CDR1 MNHEY, CDR2 SVGAGI. The CDR3 covers 13 residues. Trimming left V 8 bases short and J 5 bases short, with 15 bases between. The CDR3 loop is CASARGAGYGYTF. For the CDR3, the DNA is TGTGCCAGCGCACGCGGGGCAGGGTATGGCTACACCTTC.

V gene TRBV23-1 combines with J gene TRBJ2-5; 7 bases line up with TRBD2. TRBV23-1 qualifies as an ORF whose function is uncertain. This CDR3 has 14 residues. Losses at the gene ends were 5 bases for V and 5 bases for J; bases not matched to a gene: 8. This CDR3 reads CASSKREGGETQYF. The CDR3 coding sequence is TGCGCCAGCAGTAAAAGGGAGGGCGGGGAGACCCAGTACTTC.

Relative to its sample, this clone is medium-sized (0.01 to 0.1%). This chain connects TRBV11-2 to TRBJ2-7, with D perhaps TRBD2 (5 bases). Looked up from germline, CDR1 is SGHAT and CDR2 is FQNNGV. CDR3 length equals 14 residues. V was shortened by 5 bases and J by 5 bases, with 16 bases between the two germline ends. The CDR3 protein is CASSMTNPGNEQYF. In DNA, the CDR3 is TGTGCCAGCAGCATGACAAATCCGGGGAACGAGCAGTACTTC.

This clone was detected once. The chain is built from TRBV5-4 and TRBJ1-2, with a tentative D call TRBD1 (5 bases). Per the germline V gene, CDR1 is SGHNT and CDR2 is YYREEE (reference sequence). The CDR3 extends over 14 amino acids. V was pared by 2 bases and J by 4 bases, with 12 bases between. The CDR3 here is CASSLQASGYGYTF. In DNA, the CDR3 is TGTGCCAGCAGCTTACAGGCCTCTGGCTATGGCTACACCTTC. The variable domain in full, with the rest retrieved from reference TRBV5-4 and TRBJ1-2, is ETGVTQSPTHLIKTRGQQVTLRCSSQSGHNTVSWYQQALGQGPQFIFQYYREEENGRGNFPPRFSGLQFPNYSSELNVNALELDDSALYLCASSLQASGYGYTFGSGTRLTVV.

The rearrangement uses TRBV12-2 and TRBJ1-6; whether TRBD1, the table's D call, matches the DNA was not checked. TRBV12-2 corresponds to a pseudogene. CDR3 length equals 20 residues. This CDR3 is CASRLLPASQGAAYNSPLHF. CDR3 coding DNA: TGTGCAAGTCGCTTATTACCGGCATCCCAGGGGGCTGCCTATAATTCACCCCTCCACTTT.

The gene calls are TRBV12-2 and TRBJ2-1; the listed D gene, TRBD2, was not tested against the DNA. TRBV12-2 is designated a pseudogene. The CDR3 loop spans 12 amino acids. CDR3 in amino acids: CASRPGPGEQFF. The CDR3 DNA follows: TGTGCAAGTCGCCCAGGACCGGGAGAGCAGTTCTTC.

The chain is built from TRBV28 and TRBJ1-2; a possible D gene is TRBD1 (6 bases). CDR3 length: 12 residues. The V and J ends lost 6 bases and 3 bases respectively, with 8 bases between them. Germline V gene lookup returns CDR1 MDHEN and CDR2 SYDVKM. CDR3 loop: CASRSGDYGYTF. For the CDR3, the DNA is TGTGCCAGCAGATCAGGGGACTATGGCTACACCTTC.

In its sample, this clone was seen once. The genes are TRBV19 and TRBJ2-5; TRBD2 might be the D (6 bases). V lost 10 bases to trimming and J lost 5 bases, with 26 bases between them. Germline V gene sequence: CDR1 LNHDA, CDR2 SQIVND (reference sequence). The CDR3 extends over 16 amino acids. In DNA, the CDR3 is TGTGCCACCAAGGGTACTAGCTCCTACCTTGGGGAGACCCAGTACTTC. It yields the protein CATKGTSSYLGETQYF. The full variable domain, rest sourced from reference TRBV19 and TRBJ2-5, is DGGITQSPKYLFRKEGQNVTLSCEQNLNHDAMYWYRQDPGQGLRLIYYSQIVNDFQKGDIAEGYSVSREKKESFPLTVTSAQKNPTAFYLCATKGTSSYLGETQYFGPGTRLLVL.

V usage is TRBV7-2 and J usage is TRBJ2-7; D gene uncertain. V was pared by 6 bases and J by 5 bases, with 8 bases between. This CDR3 spans 11 amino acids. The germline gives CDR1 SGHTA, CDR2 FQGNSA. The CDR3 sequence is CASSSSDEQYF. CDR3 DNA: TGTGCCAGCAGTTCTTCCGACGAGCAGTACTTC.

The chain combines TRBV5-5 with TRBJ1-4; tentatively, D is TRBD1 (5 bases). Germline V gene sequence: CDR1 SGHKS, CDR2 YYEKEE (reference sequence). V shed 2 bases and J shed 4 bases, with 15 bases lying between them. The CDR3 loop spans 16 amino acids. CDR3 loop: CASSFYADTFNEKLFF. CDR3 sequence (DNA): TGTGCCAGCAGCTTCTACGCGGACACGTTTAATGAAAAACTGTTTTTT.

DNA for the CDR3: TGCAGCGCCCTGCCGCAGTCAACTAATGAAAAACTGTTTTTT. This encodes CSALPQSTNEKLFF. V gene TRBV29-1 combines with J gene TRBJ1-4; D unclear. Germline loops: CDR1 SQVTM, CDR2 ANQGSEA. With 7 bases removed from V and 0 bases from J, the gap between germline ends came to 12 bases. The CDR3 consists of 14 residues.

The chain links TRBV9 to TRBJ2-3; 7 nucleotides agree with TRBD1. The CDR3 is made up of 16 amino acids. The V gene's germline CDR1 is SGDLS and CDR2 YYNGEE. The junction had 5 bases not matched to a gene; V was cut back by 0 bases and J by 1 base. In DNA form, the CDR3 reads TGTGCCAGCAGCGTAGATCCCACAGGGGGCACAGATACGCAGTATTTT. Encoded protein: CASSVDPTGGTDTQYF.

This sequence joins TRBV12-3 or TRBV12-4 and TRBJ1-1; D gene ambiguous. The CDR3 loop spans 13 amino acids. V lost 4 bases, J lost 7 bases, and 13 bases lay in between. The CDR3 spells CASSYDTAGEAFF. CDR3 in DNA: TGTGCCAGCAGTTATGACACAGCGGGTGAAGCTTTCTTT.